A selection of T cell receptor beta chains follows, all from one sample in a study of blood T cell repertoires in COVID-19. Sequenced by immunoSEQ multiplex PCR; TCRdb stores in-frame clones only, minus some. The table records about 170,000 clones, about 88% of them present only once. Sequencing was done on a sample of PBMCs or T cells enriched from blood (not recorded which). These receptors were taken from a woman between 18 and 29 years old who had recovered from COVID-19. Both conserved end residues are part of each CDR3. Fields, in order: V gene, D gene, J gene, CDR3 protein. The D gene is left open where the match is weak.

TRBV7-9	TRBD1	TRBJ2-7	CASSRDRGILYEQYF
TRBV5-1	NA	TRBJ1-3	CASSLVSGPGNTIYF
TRBV19	NA	TRBJ1-2	CASSIGSKQGNYGYTF
TRBV28	TRBD2	TRBJ2-4	CASGTRGLPLAKNIQYF
TRBV28	TRBD2	TRBJ2-7	CASSSQTSGRSEQYF
TRBV11-2	NA	TRBJ2-7	CASSSLKGRDSYEQYF
TRBV6-2/TRBV6-3	TRBD2	TRBJ2-7	CASSAPRASGSSYEQYF
TRBV3-1/TRBV3-2	NA	TRBJ2-7	CASSPFSRGTHPGRQYF
TRBV9	TRBD1	TRBJ2-7	CASSAGQGTYEQYF
TRBV6-5	NA	TRBJ1-1	CASPRFTEAFF
TRBV11-2	TRBD1	TRBJ2-7	CASSPDAGQAYEQYF
TRBV7-9	TRBD2	TRBJ2-1	CASSLAGGPNEQFF
TRBV6-1	NA	TRBJ2-3	CASSEGLVADTQYF
TRBV7-2	NA	TRBJ2-3	CASSSYGGGTDTQYF
TRBV7-9	TRBD1	TRBJ1-6	CASSADRGAYNSPLHF
TRBV7-3	TRBD2	TRBJ2-3	CASSPGGGPRGDTQYF
TRBV18	NA	TRBJ2-7	CASRGIIKDEQYF
TRBV28	NA	TRBJ1-2	CASSWGQNANYGYTF
TRBV28	TRBD2	TRBJ2-1	CASSFSRGLASKFF
TRBV5-1	NA	TRBJ1-6	CASSLVWIRSRFF
TRBV9	NA	TRBJ2-7	CASSVAAGPSAGDGEQYF
TRBV28	TRBD1	TRBJ1-1	CASSFLTGSMNTEAFF
TRBV2	NA	TRBJ2-1	CASSHDLVVEQFF